Listed below are T cell receptor beta chains from one sample, sequenced in a study of blood T cells in healthy people across ages. Using its own MiXCR run on the 5' RACE reads, TCRdb lists one record per CDR3 protein. The repertoire holds 800,000 or so distinct CDR3 sequences, with approximately 67% as singletons. Sequences were obtained from blood. The receptor set was obtained from a man aged 25 to 45 in good health. Each CDR3 is given with its conserved first and last residue.

cdr3_aa	v_call	j_call
CASSPGQGSSYNEQFF	TRBV7-9	TRBJ2-1
CASSGTFSYNEQFF	TRBV2	TRBJ2-1
CASSQDGDRGYETQYF	TRBV4-1	-
CASSYGGHLSSYEQYF	TRBV6-2/TRBV6-3	TRBJ2-7
CASEKTLAGGPDPNEQFF	TRBV6-1	TRBJ2-1
CSARVRDYPKRDTQYF	TRBV20-1	TRBJ2-3
CASRPLPLHF	TRBV11-2	TRBJ1-6
CASSTSPDSGSYNEQFF	TRBV6-2/TRBV6-3	TRBJ2-1
CASSLGPEDGYTF	TRBV5-6	TRBJ1-2
CASSFIGFGANVLTF	TRBV7-2	TRBJ2-6
CASSTEQGHEQYF	TRBV7-3	-
CAGAQTSYEQYF	TRBV30	TRBJ2-7
CASSLGISFGDSTDTQYF	TRBV12-3/TRBV12-4	TRBJ2-3
CASSVSRWGYNQPQHF	TRBV7-8	TRBJ1-5
CASSYLKGVEQYF	TRBV6-5	-
CASSFLTVNTGELFF	TRBV12-3/TRBV12-4	TRBJ2-2
CASSYSIHTGELFF	TRBV6-6	TRBJ2-2
CASSLALGQGAREQYF	TRBV12-3/TRBV12-4	TRBJ2-7
CASSFEERGYQETQYF	TRBV7-9	TRBJ2-5
CSAGGPVGAYEQYF	TRBV20-1	TRBJ2-7
CASSLYAGGPKFTDTQYF	TRBV7-9	TRBJ2-3
CSARDFGTAYKEQFF	TRBV20-1	TRBJ2-1
CASSQDQFNYGYTF	TRBV4-2	TRBJ1-2
CSATTRGLGSPLHF	TRBV20-1	TRBJ1-6
CATSRDRGRKTYEQYF	TRBV15	TRBJ2-7
CASSLDGQGAHQPQHF	TRBV5-5	TRBJ1-5
CAISDRDADTQYF	TRBV10-3	TRBJ2-3
CASSVGGTGGETQYF	TRBV9	TRBJ2-5
CASSQVIGADTQYF	TRBV4-3	TRBJ2-3
CRAYGGANTEAFF	TRBV20-1	TRBJ1-1
CSAREMGPTDNEQFF	TRBV20-1	TRBJ2-1
CASSKPGQGRETQYF	TRBV3-1	TRBJ2-5
CASSVVGLSYNEQFF	TRBV9	TRBJ2-1
CASSRGPSGSTDTQYF	TRBV7-3	TRBJ2-3
CASSESYNSPLHF	TRBV2	TRBJ1-6
CSAPGTGMNTEAFF	TRBV20-1	TRBJ1-1
CASSVATFSGGNEQFF	TRBV9	TRBJ2-1
CASIPSGTNEQFF	TRBV28	TRBJ2-1
CAIRTRGALVKNIQYF	TRBV10-3	TRBJ2-4
CSASGLLAAPYNEQFF	TRBV20-1	TRBJ2-1
CASSFSQNYGYTF	TRBV12-3/TRBV12-4	TRBJ1-2
CASSTRDITTDTQYF	TRBV2	TRBJ2-3
CASSSQGTNQPQHF	TRBV2	TRBJ1-5
CRRVGQPQHF	TRBV20-1	TRBJ1-5
CASSLGTGMDQPQHF	TRBV7-9	TRBJ1-5
CASSVGPDLETEAFF	TRBV9	TRBJ1-1
CASSQDRIFYGYTF	TRBV3-1	TRBJ1-2
CASSLVQLSEQYF	TRBV28	TRBJ2-7
CASSHPGLNNEQFF	TRBV3-1	TRBJ2-1
CSARDWLAGGEQFF	TRBV20-1	TRBJ2-1
CASSQGTGSGGFNEKLFF	TRBV4-2	TRBJ1-4
CASSGGRRLQETQYF	TRBV4-2	TRBJ2-5